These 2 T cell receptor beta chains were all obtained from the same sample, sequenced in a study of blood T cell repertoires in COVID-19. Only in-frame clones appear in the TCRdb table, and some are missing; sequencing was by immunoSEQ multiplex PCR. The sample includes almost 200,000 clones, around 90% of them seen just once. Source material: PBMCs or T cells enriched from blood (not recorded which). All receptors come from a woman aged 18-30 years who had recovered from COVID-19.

CDR3 DNA sequence: TGTGCCAGCAGTTCTCGGCGGGGGGGCCCAGATACGCAGTATTTT. It translates to CASSSRRGGPDTQYF. This rearrangement joins TRBV7-2 to TRBJ2-3; TRBD2 matches 9 bases. Germline assignment: CDR1 SGHTA and CDR2 FQGNSA. J gave up 4 bases and V 6 bases, and 8 bases lay outside the gene matches. This CDR3 contains 15 residues.

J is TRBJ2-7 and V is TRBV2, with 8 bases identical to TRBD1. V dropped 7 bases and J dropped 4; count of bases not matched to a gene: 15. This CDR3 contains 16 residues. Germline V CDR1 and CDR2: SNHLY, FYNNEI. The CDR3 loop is CASTRGQGYSAYEQYF. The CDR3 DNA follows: TGTGCCAGCACCAGAGGACAGGGTTATTCAGCATACGAGCAGTACTTC.